The 20 T cell receptor beta chains in this list originate from one sample, sequenced in a study of early T cells in non-severe SARS-CoV-2 infection. In TCRdb, the 5' RACE reads were re-called with MiXCR into one record per CDR3 protein. The table includes over 30,000 distinct CDR3 sequences, around 6.8% detected once. The specimen comprised whole blood, sampled at baseline. Receptor source: an adult who was a healthcare worker with PCR-confirmed SARS-CoV-2 infection or an uninfected control (not recorded which).

Relative to its sample, this clonotype is medium-sized (0.01 to 0.1%). The J gene is TRBJ2-7, the V gene TRBV6-1; tentative D call: TRBD2 (8 bases). This CDR3 comprises 16 residues. Germline V gene data show CDR1 as MNHNS and CDR2 as SASEGT. V lost 7 bases and J lost 0, with 19 bases in between. The CDR3 here is CASTRGAAGVSYEQYF. DNA of the CDR3: TGTGCCAGCACCAGGGGGGCAGCGGGAGTCTCCTACGAGCAGTACTTC.

CDR3 sequence: CASTDTDRSMSEQYF. The CDR3 nucleotides read TGTGCCAGCACCGACACGGACAGGAGCATGAGCGAGCAGTACTTC. The V gene is TRBV7-9, the J gene TRBJ2-7, with TRBD1 matching 7 bases. Per the germline V gene, CDR1 is SEHNR and CDR2 is FQNEAQ (reference sequence). The CDR3 covers 15 residues. The ends lost 7 bases at V and 6 bases at J; junction bases unmatched: 15.

This clonotype was recorded many times. The gene calls are TRBV7-2 and TRBJ2-7; D uncertain. This CDR3 has 14 amino acids. Trimming shortened V by 5 bases and J by 3 bases, and 14 bases separated the two germline ends. Germline-derived CDR1 and CDR2 are SGHTA and FQGNSA. CDR3 in amino acids: CASSPTHGNYEQYF. The CDR3 DNA reads TGTGCCAGCAGCCCCACCCACGGTAACTACGAGCAGTACTTC.

This clonotype was seen many times. The chain uses TRBV7-2 and TRBJ2-2; TRBD2 agrees at 7 bases. CDR3 length: 15 residues. V lost 4 bases to trimming and J lost 4 bases; unmatched junction nucleotides: 6. Germline V gene lookup returns CDR1 SGHTA and CDR2 FQGNSA. Here the CDR3 DNA reads TGTGCCAGCAGCTGGGGACTAACCTTCACCGGGGAGCTGTTTTTT. Translation gives CASSWGLTFTGELFF.

The chain carries TRBV12-3 or TRBV12-4 and TRBJ2-4, with D possibly TRBD2 on 5 matching bases. This CDR3 comprises 15 residues. V was trimmed by 5 bases and J by 0 bases, leaving 11 bases between them. CDR3 sequence: CASSPTRLAKNIQYF. CDR3 coding DNA: TGTGCCAGCAGTCCTACTAGGTTAGCCAAAAACATTCAGTACTTC.

The chain recombines TRBV7-2 with TRBJ2-3; tentative D call: TRBD1 (5 bases). V was shortened by 1 base and J by 2 bases, with 10 bases between the two germline ends. This CDR3 contains 15 residues. Per the germline V gene, CDR1 is SGHTA and CDR2 is FQGNSA. The CDR3 DNA reads as TGTGCCAGCAGCTTAGTTAGGGGTTACACAGATACGCAGTATTTT. This codes for CASSLVRGYTDTQYF.

This sequence joins TRBV28 and TRBJ2-5; 7 bases align to TRBD1. Losses at the gene ends were 5 bases for V and 2 bases for J; bases not matched to a gene: 8. CDR1 and CDR2 from the germline V gene are MDHEN and SYDVKM. The CDR3 has 15 amino acids. CDR3 residues: CASSPGQVGQETQYF. In DNA form, the CDR3 reads TGTGCCAGCAGTCCAGGACAGGTGGGACAAGAGACCCAGTACTTC.

This clonotype was observed many times. The chain employs TRBV7-9 and TRBJ2-7; D not certain. CDR3 length equals 14 residues. In germline, CDR1 is SEHNR, CDR2 FQNEAQ (reference sequence). Between the trimmed V and J ends, which lost 5 bases and 2 bases, there was a span of 13 bases. Here the CDR3 reads CASSLENRPYEQYV. The DNA for the CDR3 is TGTGCCAGCAGCCTAGAAAACCGACCCTACGAGCAGTACGTC.

The chain joins TRBV7-9 to TRBJ1-1; D is unclear. CDR1 SEHNR and CDR2 FQNEAQ come from the germline V gene (reference sequence). Trimming took 1 base from V and 3 from J, leaving 9 bases between them. This CDR3 is 14 amino acids long. CDR3 DNA sequence: TGTGCCAGCAGCTTAGAAGAGGCCTACACTGAAGCTTTCTTT. The encoded protein is CASSLEEAYTEAFF.

At least ten counts were recorded for this clonotype. The chain carries TRBV18 and TRBJ2-6; no firm D call. V was pared by 3 bases and J by 0 bases, with 6 bases between. Germline CDR1 KGHSH, CDR2 LQKENI. The CDR3 totals 15 residues. This CDR3 reads CASSPRGSGANVLTF. The CDR3 bases are TGTGCCAGCTCACCGAGAGGCTCTGGGGCCAACGTCCTGACTTTC.

This clonotype is medium-sized in the sample. The chain recombines TRBV4-3 with TRBJ1-1, with a tentative D call TRBD1 (5 bases). The CDR3 is 14 residues long. The V gene lost 0 bases and the J gene lost 0 bases, with 5 bases spanning the gap. Germline CDR1 reads LGHNA; CDR2 reads YSLEER. This chain's CDR3 is CASSQDRVNTEAFF. CDR3 bases: TGCGCCAGCAGCCAAGACAGGGTGAACACTGAAGCTTTCTTT.

This clonotype was seen more than once but under ten times. The genes are TRBV27 and TRBJ2-5; D is possibly TRBD1 (6 bases). Germline lookup yields CDR1 MNHEY and CDR2 SMNVEV (reference sequence). The length of the CDR3 is 15 residues. Deletions cut 6 bases from V and 1 base from J, with 15 bases between. The CDR3 reads CASSRGQTIQETQYF. The DNA for the CDR3 is TGTGCCAGCAGCCGAGGACAGACAATCCAAGAGACCCAGTACTTC.

The chain carries TRBV7-8 and TRBJ2-5; D is perhaps TRBD1 (5 bases). V lost 5 bases and J lost 0, with 13 bases in between. Germline values: CDR1 SGHVS, CDR2 FQNEAQ. The CDR3 spans 15 residues. The CDR3 DNA reads as TGTGCCAGCAGCATACGCGCAGGGTACCAAGAGACCCAGTACTTC. Translation: CASSIRAGYQETQYF.

This clonotype showed up just a few times. V gene TRBV6-2 or TRBV6-3 combines with J gene TRBJ1-1, with TRBD1 matching over 7 bases. The CDR3 runs 14 residues. The V and J ends lost 5 bases and 3 bases, in that order; junction bases with no gene match: 6. Germline values: CDR1 MNHEY, CDR2 SVGEGT. This CDR3 reads CASSLQGIHTEAFF. The CDR3 DNA reads as TGTGCCAGCAGTCTACAGGGGATCCACACTGAAGCTTTCTTT.

This clonotype was counted only a few times. This chain links TRBV6-2 or TRBV6-3 with TRBJ2-7; 8 positions match TRBD1. Germline loops: CDR1 MNHEY, CDR2 SVGEGT. V was clipped by 2 bases and J by 2 bases; unmatched bases: 2. The CDR3 has 14 residues. The CDR3 nucleotides read TGTGCCAGCAGTTACGACAGGGGCACCTACGAGCAGTACTTC. Translating gives CASSYDRGTYEQYF.

This clonotype has at least ten counts. The chain recombines TRBV20-1 with TRBJ1-2; no reliable D call. Germline CDR1 is DFQATT and CDR2 is SNEGSKA (reference sequence). The CDR3 totals 14 residues. V lost 3 bases to trimming and J lost 3 bases, with 14 bases between them. The CDR3 DNA reads as TGCAGTGCTAGTCTTGGGTGGGTTGACTATGGCTACACCTTC. Protein product: CSASLGWVDYGYTF.

There are many counts of this clonotype. V usage is TRBV27 and J usage is TRBJ2-1; 7 bases fit TRBD2. This CDR3 spans 15 amino acids. CDR1 and CDR2 from the germline V gene are MNHEY and SMNVEV (reference sequence). Trimming at V came to 4 bases and at J to 1 base, leaving 4 bases not matched to a gene. This chain's CDR3 is CASSYGEGSYNEQFF. The CDR3 DNA is TGTGCCAGCAGTTATGGGGAGGGGTCCTACAATGAGCAGTTCTTC.

Ten or more counts support this clonotype. V is TRBV5-1 and J is TRBJ2-7; 10 nucleotides match TRBD1. CDR1 and CDR2 from the germline V gene are SGHRS and YFSETQ. With 0 bases clipped from V and 7 bases from J, the junction kept 4 bases outside the gene matches. The CDR3 covers 14 residues. This CDR3 is CASSLAGTGEEQYF. The CDR3 nucleotides are TGCGCCAGCAGCTTGGCCGGGACAGGGGAGGAGCAGTACTTC.

This clonotype qualifies as medium-sized. The V call is TRBV4-3, the J call TRBJ2-7, with a possible D match to TRBD1 (5 bases). Deletions cut 1 base from V and 3 bases from J, with 10 bases between. Germline-derived CDR1 and CDR2 are LGHNA and YSLEER. The CDR3 is 14 amino acids. In nucleotides, the CDR3 is TGCGCCAGCAGCCAAGCCCAGGGTGGCTACGAGCAGTACTTC. This encodes CASSQAQGGYEQYF.

The J gene is TRBJ1-4, the V gene TRBV12-3 or TRBV12-4; D call uncertain. Trimming cost V 2 bases and J 8 bases, with 12 bases left between them. The CDR3 is 14 residues long. The CDR3 DNA sequence: TGTGCCAGCAGTTTAAGGGAGATAAGGGAAAAACTGTTTTTT. Residues: CASSLREIREKLFF.